The 28 T cell receptor beta chains presented below share a single source sample, sequenced in a study of T cell responses to AZD1222 COVID-19 vaccine. Using immunoSEQ multiplex PCR, the repertoire was profiled, and TCRdb retains in-frame clones only, with some absent. The profile shows about 150,000 clones, around 92% of them singletons. Sequenced material: peripheral blood, taken 28 days after the second AZD1222 dose. The source is an adult who received the AZD1222 COVID-19 vaccine.

This clone was seen a few times. The V and J genes are TRBV6-5 and TRBJ2-3, with D hard to call. The CDR3 totals 14 residues. CDR1 MNHEY and CDR2 SVGAGI come from the germline V gene. The V end lost 6 bases, the J end lost 2 bases, and 12 bases lay between the germline ends. The CDR3 is CASSPALPTDTQYF. CDR3 nucleotides: TGTGCCAGCAGCCCCGCGCTACCCACAGATACGCAGTATTTT.

The chain recombines TRBV11-3 with TRBJ2-3; TRBD2 agrees at 7 bases. The CDR3 has 16 amino acids. Germline CDR1 reads SGHNT; CDR2 reads YENEEA. Trimming at V came to 1 base and at J to 5 bases, leaving 9 bases not matched to a gene. CDR3 nucleotides: TGTGCCAGCAGCTTAGGGCGGGAGTATGAGGAAGATACGCAGTATTTT. The encoded protein is CASSLGREYEEDTQYF.

The V gene is TRBV7-9, the J gene TRBJ1-3; D perhaps matches TRBD1 (6 bases). CDR3 length equals 17 residues. The ends were cut back, 1 base at V and 0 bases at J, with 13 bases in the middle. In germline, CDR1 is SEHNR, CDR2 FQNEAQ (reference sequence). CDR3 nucleotides: TGTGCCAGCAGCTTAGTTCAGGGGTCGAGCTCTGGAAACACCATATATTTT. Amino acid sequence: CASSLVQGSSSGNTIYF.

In this sample, this clone turned up once. The rearrangement joins TRBV9 to TRBJ1-1; tentative D call: TRBD1 (6 bases). The CDR3 consists of 13 residues. Trimming cost V 2 bases and J 8 bases, with 13 bases left between them. Germline CDR1 and CDR2: SGDLS and YYNGEE. In DNA form, the CDR3 reads TGTGCCAGCAGCGTCACACTTAGGGGGGAAGCTTTCTTT. The encoded protein is CASSVTLRGEAFF.

The chain has TRBV19 and TRBJ2-1; D is perhaps TRBD1 (5 bases). V lost 6 bases and J 4 bases, leaving 7 bases between the germline ends. The CDR3 contains 12 residues. Germline assignment: CDR1 LNHDA and CDR2 SQIVND (reference sequence). The CDR3 sequence is CASRQGYNEQFF. CDR3 sequence (DNA): TGTGCCAGTAGGCAGGGATACAATGAGCAGTTCTTC.

The V call is TRBV27, the J call TRBJ1-5; D is undetermined. The ends were cut back, 2 bases at V and 0 bases at J, with 5 bases in the middle. Germline V gene sequence: CDR1 MNHEY, CDR2 SMNVEV (reference sequence). The CDR3 covers 14 residues. The CDR3 nucleotides are TGTGCCAGCAGTTTACAGTATAGCAATCAGCCCCAGCATTTT. Translation: CASSLQYSNQPQHF.

The chain links TRBV6-2 or TRBV6-3 to TRBJ1-5; D is uncertain. The ends were cut back, 5 bases at V and 9 bases at J, with 11 bases in the middle. The CDR3 runs 12 residues. Germline loops: CDR1 MNHEY, CDR2 SVGEGT. The CDR3 coding sequence is TGTGCCAGCAGTCTAGCCCGATCGCCCCAGCATTTT. Protein: CASSLARSPQHF.

The chain recombines TRBV4-1 with TRBJ2-1, with D tentatively TRBD1 (6 bases). Trimming removed 1 base at V and 3 bases at J, with 16 bases between. Germline CDR1 reads MGHRA; CDR2 reads YSYEKL. The CDR3 loop spans 17 amino acids. The CDR3 region is CASSQASQGAVYNEQFF. CDR3 DNA: TGCGCCAGCAGCCAAGCCTCACAGGGAGCGGTCTACAATGAGCAGTTCTTC.

The J gene is TRBJ1-6, the V gene TRBV10-3; D is perhaps TRBD1 (5 bases). CDR1 and CDR2 (germline): ENHRY, SYGVKD. This CDR3 has 14 residues. The ends were cut back, 4 bases at V and 9 bases at J, with 13 bases in the middle. The CDR3 bases are TGTGCCATCAGTGTTGGTGGGGCCGTTTCACCCCTCCACTTT. It translates to CAISVGGAVSPLHF.

The chain carries TRBV28 and TRBJ1-2, with D possibly being TRBD1 (6 bases). This CDR3 is built from 18 residues. Trimming shortened V by 4 bases and J by 4 bases, and 25 bases separated the two germline ends. Germline CDR1 and CDR2: MDHEN and SYDVKM. The CDR3 loop reads CASSSITGKGTPSYGYTF. In nucleotides, the CDR3 is TGTGCCAGCAGTTCTATAACAGGGAAAGGCACCCCCTCCTATGGCTACACCTTC.

This rearrangement joins TRBV7-2 to TRBJ1-1, with a possible D match to TRBD1 (5 bases). V lost 6 bases and J 0 bases, leaving 11 bases between the germline ends. The CDR3 extends over 14 amino acids. Germline V lookup: CDR1 SGHTA, CDR2 FQGNSA. The CDR3 nucleotides read TGTGCCAGCAGTGACAGACGAATGAACACTGAAGCTTTCTTT. Translation gives CASSDRRMNTEAFF.

This clone appeared a few times. V gene TRBV19 combines with J gene TRBJ1-5; D perhaps matches TRBD1 (5 bases). Trimming cost V 2 bases and J 1 base, with 6 bases left between them. Germline CDR1 and CDR2: LNHDA and SQIVND (reference sequence). The length of the CDR3 is 14 residues. In nucleotides, the CDR3 is TGTGCCAGTAGTATATGGGGGAGCAATCAGCCCCAGCATTTT. Its protein product is CASSIWGSNQPQHF.

The chain has TRBV30 and TRBJ1-5, with unresolved D. The V end was cut by 5 bases, the J end by 11 bases, with 16 bases between. Looked up from germline, CDR1 is GTSNPN and CDR2 is SVGIG (reference sequence). CDR3 length: 12 amino acids. CDR3 sequence (DNA): TGTGCCTGGGCCCGGACCGGAATAGCCCAGCATTTT. Its protein product is CAWARTGIAQHF. The full variable domain, completed using reference TRBV30 and TRBJ1-5, is SQTIHQWPATLVQPVGSPLSLECTVEGTSNPNLYWYRQAAGRGLQLLFYSVGIGQISSEVPQNLSASRPQDRQFILSSKKLLLSDSGFYLCAWARTGIAQHFGDGTRLSIL.

The gene calls are TRBV6-5 and TRBJ1-2, with 8 bases aligning to TRBD1. J gave up 4 bases and V 10 bases, and 5 bases lay outside the gene matches. Germline V lookup: CDR1 MNHEY, CDR2 SVGAGI. There are 12 residues in the CDR3. The CDR3 sequence: CATQGAGYGYTF. The CDR3 region has the DNA TGTGCCACCCAGGGGGCGGGCTATGGCTACACCTTC.

This sequence joins TRBV19 and TRBJ2-7; a weak D match, TRBD1 (6 bases). The V end was cut by 7 bases, the J end by 1 base, with 14 bases between. This CDR3 contains 14 residues. CDR1 is LNHDA, CDR2 SQIVND, per germline (reference sequence). The CDR3 sequence: CASTPGDTSYEQYF. In nucleotides, the CDR3 is TGTGCCAGTACCCCAGGGGACACGTCCTACGAGCAGTACTTC.

The chain recombines TRBV19 with TRBJ2-5; TRBD2 agrees at 8 bases. Germline CDR1 is LNHDA and CDR2 is SQIVND (reference sequence). This CDR3 region has 15 residues. The junction had 5 bases not matched to a gene; V was cut back by 5 bases and J by 0 bases. CDR3: CASSPGLAHQETQYF. CDR3 DNA sequence: TGTGCCAGTAGTCCTGGACTAGCTCACCAAGAGACCCAGTACTTC.

The V and J genes are TRBV4-3 and TRBJ1-3, with D tentatively TRBD1 (6 bases). Germline CDR1 LGHNA, CDR2 YSLEER. The CDR3 spans 17 residues. V lost 4 bases and J 0 bases, leaving 16 bases between the germline ends. The CDR3 DNA follows: TGCGCCAGCAGCCTCGCCTCGACAGGCCGCTCTGGAAACACCATATATTTT. It translates to CASSLASTGRSGNTIYF.

J is TRBJ1-6 and V is TRBV2, with D unresolved. The CDR3 covers 13 residues. CDR1 SNHLY and CDR2 FYNNEI come from the germline V gene. The CDR3 reads CALRGSYNSPLHF. CDR3 in DNA: TGTGCTCTACGGGGCTCCTATAATTCACCCCTCCACTTT. The entire variable domain, with the rest obtained from reference TRBV2 and TRBJ1-6, is as follows: EPEVTQTPSHQVTQMGQEVILRCVPISNHLYFYWYRQILGQKVEFLVSFYNNEISEKSEIFDDQFSVERPDGSNFTLKIRSTKLEDSAMYFCALRGSYNSPLHFGNGTRLTVT.

V is TRBV5-1 and J is TRBJ2-1; TRBD1 matches at 10 bases. Germline V CDR1 and CDR2: SGHRS, YFSETQ. V shed 4 bases and J 8 bases; nucleotides not matched to a gene: 6. The CDR3 sequence is 14 residues long. The CDR3 region has the DNA TGCGCCAGCAGCACGGGACAGGGGTTTGATGAGCAGTTCTTC. Translating it yields CASSTGQGFDEQFF.

The chain is built from TRBV18 and TRBJ1-4; D is unresolved. The CDR3 is 16 amino acids. V was clipped by 3 bases and J by 0 bases, with 11 bases between them. Germline CDR1 reads KGHSH; CDR2 reads LQKENI. The CDR3 region has the DNA TGTGCCAGCTCACCGGGGAGGCGGTCAACTAATGAAAAACTGTTTTTT. Protein product: CASSPGRRSTNEKLFF.

The chain recombines TRBV28 with TRBJ2-3; D not certain. The V and J ends lost 7 bases and 0 bases respectively, with 14 bases between them. The CDR3 is 15 residues long. Looked up from germline, CDR1 is MDHEN and CDR2 is SYDVKM. The CDR3 protein is CASTPGASSTDTQYF. For the CDR3, the DNA is TGTGCCAGCACCCCAGGAGCGTCTAGCACAGATACGCAGTATTTT.

This clone has only one observation. The genes are TRBV4-3 and TRBJ1-3; no firm D call. This CDR3 has 14 amino acids. Between the trimmed V and J ends, which lost 0 bases and 4 bases, there was a span of 7 bases. Per germline, CDR1 LGHNA and CDR2 YSLEER. The CDR3 sequence: CASSQDSGGNTIYF. For the CDR3, the DNA is TGCGCCAGCAGCCAAGATAGTGGCGGAAACACCATATATTTT.

In its sample, this clone was seen once. The chain combines TRBV27 with TRBJ1-5; D perhaps matches TRBD1 (5 bases). V dropped 6 bases and J dropped 2 bases, with 11 bases sitting between them. The CDR3 covers 14 residues. CDR1 is MNHEY, CDR2 SMNVEV, per germline (reference sequence). Here the CDR3 reads CASRGTTGNQPQHF. DNA of the CDR3: TGTGCCAGCAGGGGGACTACGGGCAATCAGCCCCAGCATTTT.

The chain joins TRBV28 to TRBJ2-5; TRBD2 agrees at 8 bases. With 5 bases clipped from V and 2 bases from J, the junction kept 10 bases outside the gene matches. CDR1 MDHEN and CDR2 SYDVKM come from the germline V gene. The CDR3 covers 16 residues. The CDR3 bases are TGTGCCAGCAGTCCTCGGGGGGGCAATACTCAAGAGACCCAGTACTTC. It specifies CASSPRGGNTQETQYF.

The rearrangement links TRBV5-1 to TRBJ2-5; the D is unclear. Trimming pared 3 bases from V and 2 bases from J, leaving 5 bases between. From germline, CDR1 is SGHRS and CDR2 YFSETQ. The CDR3 totals 12 residues. CDR3 DNA: TGCGCCAGCAGCTCAAGTCAAGAGACCCAGTACTTC. This sequence encodes CASSSSQETQYF.

CDR3 sequence reads: CASSLGASGNTIYF. The CDR3 DNA sequence: TGTGCCAGTTCTCTGGGGGCCTCTGGAAACACCATATATTTT. The chain combines TRBV19 with TRBJ1-3, with a weak D call TRBD1 (6 bases). This CDR3 comprises 14 residues. Germline V gene lookup returns CDR1 LNHDA and CDR2 SQIVND (reference sequence). The V end lost 8 bases, the J end lost 0 bases, and 11 bases lay between the germline ends.

The rearrangement links TRBV4-2 to TRBJ1-1; D unclear. This CDR3 is 15 amino acids long. V lost 0 bases to trimming and J lost 8 bases, with 16 bases between them. Germline loops: CDR1 LGHNA, CDR2 YNFKEQ. The CDR3 protein is CASSQDLVGQQEAFF. CDR3 sequence (DNA): TGTGCCAGCAGCCAAGATTTAGTAGGTCAGCAAGAAGCTTTCTTT.

The chain uses TRBV7-3 and TRBJ2-5; 7 nucleotides match TRBD2. CDR1 and CDR2 from the germline V gene are SGHTA and FQGTGA. V was pared by 1 base and J by 5 bases, with 7 bases of the junction left unmatched. This CDR3 has 15 amino acids. The CDR3 sequence: CASSLNPGGRETQYF. As DNA, the CDR3 is TGTGCCAGCAGCTTAAACCCGGGAGGTCGGGAGACCCAGTACTTC.